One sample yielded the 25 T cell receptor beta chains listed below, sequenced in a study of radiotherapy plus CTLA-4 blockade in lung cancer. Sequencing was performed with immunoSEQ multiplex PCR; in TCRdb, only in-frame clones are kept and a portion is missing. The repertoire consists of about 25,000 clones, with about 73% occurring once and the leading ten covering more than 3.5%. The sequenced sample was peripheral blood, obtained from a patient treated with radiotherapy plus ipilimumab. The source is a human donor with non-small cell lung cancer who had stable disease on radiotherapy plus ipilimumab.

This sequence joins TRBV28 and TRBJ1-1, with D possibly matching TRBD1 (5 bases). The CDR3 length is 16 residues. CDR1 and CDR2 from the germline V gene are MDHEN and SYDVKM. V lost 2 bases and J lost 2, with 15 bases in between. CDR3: CASSLGSSGLNTEAFF. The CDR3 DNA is TGTGCCAGCAGTTTAGGGTCATCAGGGCTAAACACTGAAGCTTTCTTT.

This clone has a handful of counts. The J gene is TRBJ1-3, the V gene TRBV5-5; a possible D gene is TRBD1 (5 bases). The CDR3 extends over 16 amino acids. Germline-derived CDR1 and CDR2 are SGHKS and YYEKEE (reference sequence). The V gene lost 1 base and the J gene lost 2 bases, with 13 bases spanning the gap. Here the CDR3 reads CASSLRQGSTGNTIYF. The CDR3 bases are TGTGCCAGCAGCTTGAGGCAGGGTTCGACTGGAAACACCATATATTTT.

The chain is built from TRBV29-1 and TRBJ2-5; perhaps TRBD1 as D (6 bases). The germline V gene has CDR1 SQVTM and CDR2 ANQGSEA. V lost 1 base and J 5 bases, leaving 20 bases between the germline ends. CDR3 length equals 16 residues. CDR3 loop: CSVEGRYRESEETQYF. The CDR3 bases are TGCAGCGTTGAAGGTCGCTACAGGGAGAGTGAGGAGACCCAGTACTTC.

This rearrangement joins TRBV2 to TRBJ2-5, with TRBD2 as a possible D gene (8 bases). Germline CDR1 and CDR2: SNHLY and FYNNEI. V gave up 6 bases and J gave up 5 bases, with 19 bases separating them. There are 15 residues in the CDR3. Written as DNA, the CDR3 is TGTGCCAGCAGCAGACAGGGTCGCGGGGGGGAGACCCAGTACTTC. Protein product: CASSRQGRGGETQYF.

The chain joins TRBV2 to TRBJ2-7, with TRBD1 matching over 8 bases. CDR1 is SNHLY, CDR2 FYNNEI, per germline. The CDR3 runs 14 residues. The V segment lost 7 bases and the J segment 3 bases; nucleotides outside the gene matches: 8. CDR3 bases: TGTGCCAGCACCCTGGGACAGGCCAACTACGAGCAGTACTTC. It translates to CASTLGQANYEQYF.

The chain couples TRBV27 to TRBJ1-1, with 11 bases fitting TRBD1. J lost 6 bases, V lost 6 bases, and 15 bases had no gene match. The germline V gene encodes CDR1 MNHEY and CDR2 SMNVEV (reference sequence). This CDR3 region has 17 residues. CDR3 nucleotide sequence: TGTGCCAGCAGAAAGGGACAGGGGGGTGGTCGCACCCCTGAAGCTTTCTTT. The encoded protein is CASRKGQGGGRTPEAFF.

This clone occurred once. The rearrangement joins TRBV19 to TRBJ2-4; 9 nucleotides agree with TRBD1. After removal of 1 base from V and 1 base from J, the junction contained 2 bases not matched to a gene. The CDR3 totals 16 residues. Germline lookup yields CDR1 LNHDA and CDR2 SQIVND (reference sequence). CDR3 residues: CASSIGGTGAKNIQYF. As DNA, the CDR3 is TGTGCCAGTAGTATAGGCGGGACAGGGGCCAAAAACATTCAGTACTTC.

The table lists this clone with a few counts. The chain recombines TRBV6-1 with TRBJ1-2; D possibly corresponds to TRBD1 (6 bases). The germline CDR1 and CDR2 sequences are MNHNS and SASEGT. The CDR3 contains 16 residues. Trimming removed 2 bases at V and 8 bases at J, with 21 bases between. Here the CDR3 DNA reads TGTGCCAGCAGTGAAAACCTTGGTGGGACCCAGGGGGGCTACACCTTC. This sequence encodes CASSENLGGTQGGYTF.

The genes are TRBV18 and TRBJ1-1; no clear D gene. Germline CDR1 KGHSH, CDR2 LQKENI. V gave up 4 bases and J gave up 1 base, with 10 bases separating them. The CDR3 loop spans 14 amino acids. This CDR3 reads CASSLEVSNTEAFF. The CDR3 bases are TGTGCCAGCTCACTGGAGGTTTCGAACACTGAAGCTTTCTTT.

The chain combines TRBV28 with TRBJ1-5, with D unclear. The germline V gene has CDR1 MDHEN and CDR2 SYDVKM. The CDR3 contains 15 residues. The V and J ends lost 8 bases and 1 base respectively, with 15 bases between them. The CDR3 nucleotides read TGTGCCAGCTTTTGGGGTACGGGGAGCAATCAGCCCCAGCATTTT. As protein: CASFWGTGSNQPQHF.

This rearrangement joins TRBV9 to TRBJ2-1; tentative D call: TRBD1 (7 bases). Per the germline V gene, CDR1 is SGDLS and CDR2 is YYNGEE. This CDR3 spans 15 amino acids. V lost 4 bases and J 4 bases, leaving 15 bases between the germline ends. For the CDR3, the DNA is TGTGCCAGCAGCCGAGCGACAGGGAGGTACAATGAGCAGTTCTTC. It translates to CASSRATGRYNEQFF.

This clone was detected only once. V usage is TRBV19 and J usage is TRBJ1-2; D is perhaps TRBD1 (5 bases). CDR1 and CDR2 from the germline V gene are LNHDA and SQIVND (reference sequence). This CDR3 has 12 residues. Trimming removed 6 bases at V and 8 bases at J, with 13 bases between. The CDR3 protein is CASSPDRRGYTF. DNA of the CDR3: TGTGCCAGTAGCCCCGACAGACGCGGCTACACCTTC.

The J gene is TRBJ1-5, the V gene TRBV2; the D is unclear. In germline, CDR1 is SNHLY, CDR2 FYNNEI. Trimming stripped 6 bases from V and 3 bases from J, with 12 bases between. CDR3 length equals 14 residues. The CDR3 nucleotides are TGTGCCAGCAGCTCGAGGGAGATCAATCAGCCCCAGCATTTT. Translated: CASSSREINQPQHF.

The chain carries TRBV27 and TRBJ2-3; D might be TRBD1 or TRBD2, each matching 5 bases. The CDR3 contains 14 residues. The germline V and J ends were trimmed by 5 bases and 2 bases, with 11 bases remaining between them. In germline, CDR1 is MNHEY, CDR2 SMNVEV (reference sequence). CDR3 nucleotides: TGTGCCAGCAGTGTCCGGGACCACACAGATACGCAGTATTTT. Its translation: CASSVRDHTDTQYF.

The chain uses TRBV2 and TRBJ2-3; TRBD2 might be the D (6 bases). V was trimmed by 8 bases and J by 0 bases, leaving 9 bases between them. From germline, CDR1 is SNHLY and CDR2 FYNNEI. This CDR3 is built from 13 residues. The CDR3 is CASGRISTDTQYF. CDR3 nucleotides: TGTGCCAGCGGGAGGATCAGCACAGATACGCAGTATTTT.

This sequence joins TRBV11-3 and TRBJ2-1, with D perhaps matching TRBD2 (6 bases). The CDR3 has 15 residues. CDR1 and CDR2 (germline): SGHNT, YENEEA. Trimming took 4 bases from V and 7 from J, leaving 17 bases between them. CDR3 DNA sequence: TGTGCCAGCAGCTCTGTACTAGCTCCCTGGAATGAGCAGTTCTTC. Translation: CASSSVLAPWNEQFF.

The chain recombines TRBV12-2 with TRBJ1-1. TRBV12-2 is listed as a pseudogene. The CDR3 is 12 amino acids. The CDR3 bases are TGTGCAAGTCGCCCTCAAAGGGTTGAAGCTTTCTTT. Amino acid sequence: CASRPQRVEAFF.

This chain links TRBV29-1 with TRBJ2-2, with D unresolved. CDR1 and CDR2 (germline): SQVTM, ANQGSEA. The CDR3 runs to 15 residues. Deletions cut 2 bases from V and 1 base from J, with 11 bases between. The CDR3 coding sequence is TGCAGCGTTGAATGGTGGGCCAAGAACACCGGGGAGCTGTTTTTT. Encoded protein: CSVEWWAKNTGELFF.

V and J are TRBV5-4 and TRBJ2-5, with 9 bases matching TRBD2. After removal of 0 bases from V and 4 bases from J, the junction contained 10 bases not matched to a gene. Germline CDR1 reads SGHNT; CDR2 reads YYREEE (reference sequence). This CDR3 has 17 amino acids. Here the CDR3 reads CASSLARAQREAETQYF. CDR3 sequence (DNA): TGTGCCAGCAGCTTGGCCCGGGCCCAGCGGGAGGCAGAGACCCAGTACTTC.

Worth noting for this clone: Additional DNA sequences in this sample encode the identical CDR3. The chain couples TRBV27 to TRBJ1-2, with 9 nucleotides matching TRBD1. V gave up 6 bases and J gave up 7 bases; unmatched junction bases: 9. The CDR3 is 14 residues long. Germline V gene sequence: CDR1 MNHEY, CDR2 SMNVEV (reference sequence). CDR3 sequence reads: CASRPSTGGGGYTF. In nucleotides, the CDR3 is TGTGCCAGCAGACCTTCAACAGGGGGCGGTGGCTACACCTTC.

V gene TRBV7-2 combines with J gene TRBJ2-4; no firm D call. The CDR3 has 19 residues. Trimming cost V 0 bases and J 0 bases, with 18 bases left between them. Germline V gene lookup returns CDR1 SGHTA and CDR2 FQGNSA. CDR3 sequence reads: CASSLAPSTVLLAKNIQYF. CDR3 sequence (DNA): TGTGCCAGCAGCTTAGCCCCTTCGACGGTGCTACTAGCCAAAAACATTCAGTACTTC.

In DNA form, the CDR3 reads TGTGCCAGCAGTTGGGGAAATTACCGTACAAAGTCGGGCCAACGTCTGACTTTC. As protein: CASSWGNYRTKSGQRLTF. The V and J genes are TRBV2 and TRBJ2-6; no clear D gene. The germline V gene has CDR1 SNHLY and CDR2 FYNNEI. This CDR3 comprises 18 residues. The germline V and J ends were trimmed by 5 bases and 16 bases, with 33 bases remaining between them.

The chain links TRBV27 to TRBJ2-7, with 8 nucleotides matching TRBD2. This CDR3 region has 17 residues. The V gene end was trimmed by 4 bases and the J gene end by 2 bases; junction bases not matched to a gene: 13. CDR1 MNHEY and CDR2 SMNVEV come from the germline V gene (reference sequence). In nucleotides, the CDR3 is TGTGCCAGCAGTTCCCTGGATTGGGCGGGAGGACCCTACGAGCAGTACTTC. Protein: CASSSLDWAGGPYEQYF.

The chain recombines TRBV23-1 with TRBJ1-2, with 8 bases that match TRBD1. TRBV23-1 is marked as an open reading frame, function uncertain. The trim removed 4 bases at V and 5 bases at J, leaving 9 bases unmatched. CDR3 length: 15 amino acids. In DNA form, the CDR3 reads TGCGCCAGCAGTCTGGGAGGACAGGGTATTTATGGCTACACCTTC. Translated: CASSLGGQGIYGYTF.

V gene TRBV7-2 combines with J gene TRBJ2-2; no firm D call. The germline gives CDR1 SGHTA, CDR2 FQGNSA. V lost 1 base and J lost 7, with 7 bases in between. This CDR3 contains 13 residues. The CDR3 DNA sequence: TGTGCCAGCAGCTTAGGGTGGGGCGGGGAGCTGTTTTTT. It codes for CASSLGWGGELFF.